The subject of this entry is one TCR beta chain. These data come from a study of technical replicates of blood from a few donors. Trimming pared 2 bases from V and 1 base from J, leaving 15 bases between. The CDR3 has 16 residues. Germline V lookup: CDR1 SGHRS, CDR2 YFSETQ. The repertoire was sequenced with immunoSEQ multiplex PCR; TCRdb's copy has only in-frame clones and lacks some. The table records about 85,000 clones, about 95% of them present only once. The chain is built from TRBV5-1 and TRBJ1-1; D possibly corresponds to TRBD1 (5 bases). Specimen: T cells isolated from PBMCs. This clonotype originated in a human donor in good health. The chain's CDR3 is CASSLYDPGENTEAFF. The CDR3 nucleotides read TGCGCCAGCAGCTTATATGACCCGGGGGAGAACACTGAAGCTTTCTTT.